This T cell receptor (beta chain) was retrieved from a study of blood T cell repertoires in COVID-19 (TCRdb year 2020). Notes on the research overall: Samples covering the acute and convalescent phases of COVID-19 were provided by collaborators in the United States, Italy and Spain. The repertoires were released in a freely available public database meant as a resource for research on the immune response to SARS-CoV-2. The sample metadata nearly always contained a de-identified subject ID, COVID-19 status, age in years and sex. The samples were drawn from the first 160 participants of the ongoing ImmuneRACE study and from 1,254 subjects provided by 6 global collaborators. Where HLA class I and class II types were available, the types were taken from metadata supplied by the sample provider, not from assay-based typing. The prospective study material was composed of cDNA or gDNA derived from T cells, B-cell-depleted T cells, or PBMCs. Subjects who had been exposed to COVID-19, were actively infected with it, or had recovered from it provided the deeply sampled blood TCRbeta repertoires that made up the dataset. General conclusions and limits of the study: Clinical and demographic metadata were provided uncurated, with the amount varying by source and participant.

The CDR3 numbers 16 residues from cysteine through phenylalanine. Here the CDR3 DNA is all that survives: 48 bases in frame from base 1. The germline V gene specifies LGHNA as CDR1 and YSLEER as CDR2. Trimming takes 2 bases off V and 5 bases off J; junction bases not matched to a gene: 6. TCRbeta CDR3 regions were amplified from genomic DNA by means of the immunoSEQ Assay, a bias-controlled multiplex PCR. The paper's processing steps were these. Within the assay, amplification of reference gene primers was used to estimate how many nucleated cells each sample contained. To quantify the absolute abundance of each unique TCRbeta CDR3 rearrangement, sequence reads were collapsed and filtered. For each sample, productive Simpson clonality was calculated as the square root of Simpson's diversity index across productive rearrangements. TCRdb took this table from immuneACCESS and kept in-frame rearrangements with V and J called. Such tables lack part of the clones; where checked against another copy, unresolved V genes explain under half of the gap, and the rest is unexplained. The V and J calls and clone size come from that table; D and trimming were worked out from the DNA. The sample records over 30,000 clones, over 70% of which are singletons. Around 28% of the sample comes from the top ten.

This clone was detected a few times. Its antigen specificity is not known. Per-base qualities were not stored, and no clone one base away is much larger. Whole blood was collected in K2EDTA tubes by collaborating institutions according to the institutions' own protocols. Collaborator samples were shipped for TCRbeta analysis as frozen whole blood, isolated PBMCs, or DNA extracted from either sample type. Sample: peripheral blood. The sequence was collected from a man older than 75 with active or convalescent COVID-19. The chain is encoded by TRBV4-3 joined to TRBJ2-2; 9 bases in between match TRBD1. The CDR3 sequence is CASSQRDRVGTGELFF. The DNA is TGCGCCAGCAGCCAACGGGACAGGGTCGGGACCGGGGAGCTGTTTTTT.